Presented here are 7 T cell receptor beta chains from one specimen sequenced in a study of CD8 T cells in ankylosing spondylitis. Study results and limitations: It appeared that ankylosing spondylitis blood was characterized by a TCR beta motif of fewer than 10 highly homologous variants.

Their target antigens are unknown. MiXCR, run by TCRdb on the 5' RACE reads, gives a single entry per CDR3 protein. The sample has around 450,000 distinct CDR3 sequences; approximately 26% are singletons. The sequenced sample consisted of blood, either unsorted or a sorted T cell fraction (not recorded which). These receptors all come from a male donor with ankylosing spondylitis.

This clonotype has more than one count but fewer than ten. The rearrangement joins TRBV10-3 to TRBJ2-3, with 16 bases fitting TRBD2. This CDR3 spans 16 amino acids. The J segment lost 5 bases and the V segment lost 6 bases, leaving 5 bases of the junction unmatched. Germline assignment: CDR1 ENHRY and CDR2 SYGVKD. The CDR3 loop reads CAIRKGTSGRGDTQYF. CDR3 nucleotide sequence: TGTGCCATCAGGAAAGGGACTAGCGGGAGGGGAGATACGCAGTATTTT.

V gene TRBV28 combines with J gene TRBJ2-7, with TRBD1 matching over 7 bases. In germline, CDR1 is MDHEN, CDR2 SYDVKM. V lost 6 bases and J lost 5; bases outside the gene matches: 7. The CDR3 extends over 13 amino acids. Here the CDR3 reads CASSSGQSHEQYF. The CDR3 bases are TGTGCCAGCAGCTCGGGACAGTCCCACGAGCAGTACTTC.

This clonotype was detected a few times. The chain's CDR3 is CASSSKSGPVDTGELFF. The CDR3 DNA follows: TGTGCCAGCAGTTCAAAATCGGGACCGGTCGACACCGGGGAGCTGTTTTTT. V and J are TRBV12-3 or TRBV12-4 and TRBJ2-2, with D possibly being TRBD1 or TRBD2 (5 bases each). V was shortened by 4 bases and J by 3 bases, with 18 bases between the two germline ends. This CDR3 contains 17 residues.

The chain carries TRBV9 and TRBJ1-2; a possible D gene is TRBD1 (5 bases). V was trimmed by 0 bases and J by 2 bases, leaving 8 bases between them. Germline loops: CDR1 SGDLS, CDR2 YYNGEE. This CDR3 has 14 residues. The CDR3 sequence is CASSVASGNYGYTF. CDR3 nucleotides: TGTGCCAGCAGCGTAGCGTCAGGGAACTATGGCTACACCTTC.

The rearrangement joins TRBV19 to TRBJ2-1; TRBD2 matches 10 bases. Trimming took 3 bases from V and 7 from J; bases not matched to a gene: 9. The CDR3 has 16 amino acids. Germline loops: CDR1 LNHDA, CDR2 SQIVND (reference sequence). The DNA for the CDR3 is TGTGCCAGTAGTATGGTCGGCAGCGGGAGGGTAAATGAGCAGTTCTTC. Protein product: CASSMVGSGRVNEQFF.

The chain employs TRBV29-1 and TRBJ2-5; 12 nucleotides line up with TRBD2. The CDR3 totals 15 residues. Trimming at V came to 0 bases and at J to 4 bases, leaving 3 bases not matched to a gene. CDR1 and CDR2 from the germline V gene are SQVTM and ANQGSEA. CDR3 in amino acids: CSVEDPLAGGETQYF. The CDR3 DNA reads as TGCAGCGTTGAAGACCCACTAGCGGGAGGAGAGACCCAGTACTTC.

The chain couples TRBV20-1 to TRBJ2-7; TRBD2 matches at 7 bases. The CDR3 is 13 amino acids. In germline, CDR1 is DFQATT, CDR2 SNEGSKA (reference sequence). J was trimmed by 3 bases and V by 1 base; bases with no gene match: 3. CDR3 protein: CSARVAGDYEQYF. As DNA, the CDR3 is TGCAGTGCTAGAGTTGCGGGAGACTACGAGCAGTACTTC.